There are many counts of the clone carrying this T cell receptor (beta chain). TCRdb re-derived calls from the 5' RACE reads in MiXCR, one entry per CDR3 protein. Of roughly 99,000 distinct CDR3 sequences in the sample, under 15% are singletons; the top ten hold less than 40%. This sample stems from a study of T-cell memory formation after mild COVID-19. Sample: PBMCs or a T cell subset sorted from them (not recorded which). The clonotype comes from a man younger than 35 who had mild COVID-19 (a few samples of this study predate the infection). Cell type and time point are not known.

CDR3 loop: CSARDSLKQGTYEQYF. The CDR3 bases are TGCAGTGCTAGAGATAGCCTAAAACAGGGCACCTACGAGCAGTACTTC. This sequence joins TRBV20-1 and TRBJ2-7, with D tentatively TRBD1 (6 bases). CDR3 length: 16 residues. The germline V gene encodes CDR1 DFQATT and CDR2 SNEGSKA (reference sequence). Trimming took 0 bases from V and 2 from J, leaving 17 bases between them.